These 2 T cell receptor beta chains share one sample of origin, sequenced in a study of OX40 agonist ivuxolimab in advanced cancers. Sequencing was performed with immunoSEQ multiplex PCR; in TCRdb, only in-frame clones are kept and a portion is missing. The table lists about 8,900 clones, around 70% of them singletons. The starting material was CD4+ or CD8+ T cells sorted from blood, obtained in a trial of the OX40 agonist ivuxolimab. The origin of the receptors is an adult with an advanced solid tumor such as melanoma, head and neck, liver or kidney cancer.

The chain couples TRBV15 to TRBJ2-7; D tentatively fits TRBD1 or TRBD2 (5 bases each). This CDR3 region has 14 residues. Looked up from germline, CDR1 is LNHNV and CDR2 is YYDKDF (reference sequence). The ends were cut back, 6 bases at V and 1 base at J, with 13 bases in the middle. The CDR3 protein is CATRPGRGSYEQYF. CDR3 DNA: TGTGCCACCAGGCCGGGACGAGGGTCCTACGAGCAGTACTTC.

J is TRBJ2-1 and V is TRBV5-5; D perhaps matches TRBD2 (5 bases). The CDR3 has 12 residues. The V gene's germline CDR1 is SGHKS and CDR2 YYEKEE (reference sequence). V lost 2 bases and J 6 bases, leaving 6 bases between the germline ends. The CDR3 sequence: CASSFLANEQFF. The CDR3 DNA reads TGTGCCAGCAGCTTCCTAGCCAATGAGCAGTTCTTC.